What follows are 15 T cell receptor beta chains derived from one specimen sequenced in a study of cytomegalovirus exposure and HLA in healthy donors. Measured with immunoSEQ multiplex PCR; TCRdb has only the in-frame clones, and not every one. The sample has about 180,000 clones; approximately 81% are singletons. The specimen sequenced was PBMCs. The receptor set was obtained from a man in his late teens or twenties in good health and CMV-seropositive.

The CDR3 coding sequence is TGTGCCAGCAGCGCCGGACAGGGGCAGCCCCATGGCTACACCTTC. The encoded protein is CASSAGQGQPHGYTF. The rearrangement uses TRBV27 and TRBJ1-2, with 9 bases that match TRBD1. Per the germline V gene, CDR1 is MNHEY and CDR2 is SMNVEV (reference sequence). The length of the CDR3 is 15 residues. V shed 6 bases, J shed 6 bases, and the junction held 11 bases outside the gene matches.

CDR3 protein: CASSLEVGGAGGELFF. The CDR3, as DNA: TGCGCCAGCAGCTTGGAGGTCGGAGGGGCAGGCGGGGAGCTGTTTTTT. The gene calls are TRBV5-1 and TRBJ2-2; weak D call: TRBD2 (6 bases). The CDR3 runs to 16 residues. The V gene lost 0 bases and the J gene lost 7 bases, with 16 bases spanning the gap. CDR1 is SGHRS and CDR2 is YFSETQ in the germline V gene.

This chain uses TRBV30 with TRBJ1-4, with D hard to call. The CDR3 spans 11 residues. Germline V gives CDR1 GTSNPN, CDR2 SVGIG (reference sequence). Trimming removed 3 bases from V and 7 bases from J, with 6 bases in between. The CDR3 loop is CAWSPGEKLFF. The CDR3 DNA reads TGTGCCTGGAGCCCCGGTGAAAAACTGTTTTTT.

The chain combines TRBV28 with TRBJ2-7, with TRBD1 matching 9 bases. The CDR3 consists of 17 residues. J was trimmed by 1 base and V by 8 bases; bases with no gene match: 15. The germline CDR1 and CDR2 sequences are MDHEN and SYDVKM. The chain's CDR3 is CASYPGQGVNLSYEQYF. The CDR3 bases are TGTGCCAGCTACCCGGGACAGGGTGTAAACCTTTCCTACGAGCAGTACTTC.

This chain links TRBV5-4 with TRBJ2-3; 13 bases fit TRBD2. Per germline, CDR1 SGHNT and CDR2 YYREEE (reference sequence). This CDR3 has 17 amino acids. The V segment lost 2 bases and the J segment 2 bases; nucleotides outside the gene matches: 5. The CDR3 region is CASSFRLAGGLTDTQYF. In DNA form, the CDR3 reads TGTGCCAGCAGCTTCCGACTAGCGGGAGGCCTCACAGATACGCAGTATTTT.

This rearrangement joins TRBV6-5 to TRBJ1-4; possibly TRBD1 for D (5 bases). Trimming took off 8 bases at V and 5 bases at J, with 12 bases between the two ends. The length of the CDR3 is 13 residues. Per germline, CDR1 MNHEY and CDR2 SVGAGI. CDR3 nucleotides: TGTGCCAGCCGTTCAGGGAAGAATGAAAAACTGTTTTTT. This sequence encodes CASRSGKNEKLFF.

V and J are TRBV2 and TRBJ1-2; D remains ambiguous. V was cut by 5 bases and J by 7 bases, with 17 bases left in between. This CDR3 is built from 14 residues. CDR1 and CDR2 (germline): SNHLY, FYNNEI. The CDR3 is CASSSNYGEVGYTF. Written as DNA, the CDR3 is TGTGCCAGCAGTTCTAACTACGGGGAGGTTGGCTACACCTTC.

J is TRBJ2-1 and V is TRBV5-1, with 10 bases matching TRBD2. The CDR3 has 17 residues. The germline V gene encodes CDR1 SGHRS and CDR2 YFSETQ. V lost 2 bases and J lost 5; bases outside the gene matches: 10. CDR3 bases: TGCGCCAGCAGCTTAGGGCGACTAGCGGGCCACAACAATGAGCAGTTCTTC. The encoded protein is CASSLGRLAGHNNEQFF. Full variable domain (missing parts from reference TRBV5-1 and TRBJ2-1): KAGVTQTPRYLIKTRGQQVTLSCSPISGHRSVSWYQQTPGQGLQFLFEYFSETQRNKGNFPGRFSGRQFSNSRSEMNVSTLELGDSALYLCASSLGRLAGHNNEQFFGPGTRLTVL.

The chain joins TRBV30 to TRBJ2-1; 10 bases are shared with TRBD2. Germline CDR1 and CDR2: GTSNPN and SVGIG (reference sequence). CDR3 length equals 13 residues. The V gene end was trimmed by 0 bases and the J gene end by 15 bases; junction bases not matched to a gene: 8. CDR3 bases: TGTGCCTGGAGTGTACCTAGCGGGAGACGAGTGTTCTTC. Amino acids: CAWSVPSGRRVFF.

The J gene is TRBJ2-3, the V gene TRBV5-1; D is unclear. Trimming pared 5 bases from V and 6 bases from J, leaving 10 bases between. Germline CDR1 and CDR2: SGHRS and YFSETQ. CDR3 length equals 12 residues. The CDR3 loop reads CASSPELDTQYF. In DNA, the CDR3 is TGCGCCAGCAGTCCGGAGCTGGATACGCAGTATTTT.

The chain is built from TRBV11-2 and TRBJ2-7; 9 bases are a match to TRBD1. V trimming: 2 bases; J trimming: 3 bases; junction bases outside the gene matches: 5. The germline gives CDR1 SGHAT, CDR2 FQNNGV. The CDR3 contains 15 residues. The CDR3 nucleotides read TGTGCCAGCAGCTTAAACCGGGACAGGGACTACGAGCAGTACTTC. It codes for CASSLNRDRDYEQYF.

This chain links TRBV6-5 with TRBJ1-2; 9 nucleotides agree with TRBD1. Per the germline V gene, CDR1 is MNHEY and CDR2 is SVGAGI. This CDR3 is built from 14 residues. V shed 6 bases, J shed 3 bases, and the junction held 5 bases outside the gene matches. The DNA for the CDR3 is TGTGCCAGCAGCACCCGGGACAGGGACTATGGCTACACCTTC. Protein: CASSTRDRDYGYTF.

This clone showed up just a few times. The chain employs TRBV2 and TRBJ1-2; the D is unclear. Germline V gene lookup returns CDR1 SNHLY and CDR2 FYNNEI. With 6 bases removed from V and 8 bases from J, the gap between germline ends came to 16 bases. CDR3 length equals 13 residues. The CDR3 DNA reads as TGTGCCAGCAGAAAAAACGGGGAGGGAGGCTACACCTTC. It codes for CASRKNGEGGYTF.

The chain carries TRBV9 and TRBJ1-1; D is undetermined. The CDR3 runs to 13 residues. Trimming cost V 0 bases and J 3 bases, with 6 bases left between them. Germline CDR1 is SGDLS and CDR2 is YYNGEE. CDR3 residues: CASSVASDTEAFF. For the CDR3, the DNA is TGTGCCAGCAGCGTAGCCTCTGACACTGAAGCTTTCTTT. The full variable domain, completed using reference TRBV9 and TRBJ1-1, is DSGVTQTPKHLITATGQRVTLRCSPRSGDLSVYWYQQSLDQGLQFLIQYYNGEERAKGNILERFSAQQFPDLHSELNLSSLELGDSALYFCASSVASDTEAFFGQGTRLTVV.

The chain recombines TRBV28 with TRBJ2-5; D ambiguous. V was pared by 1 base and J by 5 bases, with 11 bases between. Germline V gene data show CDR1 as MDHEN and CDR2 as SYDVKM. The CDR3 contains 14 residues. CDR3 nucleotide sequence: TGTGCCAGCAGTTTATACGAGGATCTGGAGACCCAGTACTTC. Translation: CASSLYEDLETQYF.